Below, 26 T cell receptor beta chains from the same sample are listed, as sequenced in a study of blood T cell repertoires in COVID-19. TCRdb's table, derived via immunoSEQ multiplex PCR, lists solely in-frame clones and lacks some. The sample lists 110,000 or so clones; around 85% were seen once. Sequencing was done on a sample of peripheral blood. Receptors originate from a man aged 55-75 years with acute or convalescent COVID-19.

This chain joins TRBV7-3 and TRBJ2-7, with D unresolved. This CDR3 is built from 12 residues. The germline gives CDR1 SGHTA, CDR2 FQGTGA. Trimming removed 1 base from V and 6 bases from J, with 7 bases in between. CDR3 DNA sequence: TGTGCCAGCAGCTTAAATACTCGCGAGCAGTACTTC. It codes for CASSLNTREQYF.

The rearrangement links TRBV27 to TRBJ2-1, with TRBD2 matching 7 bases. Germline CDR1 reads MNHEY; CDR2 reads SMNVEV (reference sequence). This CDR3 spans 14 amino acids. The ends lost 8 bases at V and 9 bases at J; junction bases unmatched: 13. The CDR3 sequence: CASSRRSGGVEQFF. CDR3 sequence (DNA): TGTGCCAGCTCTCGGCGGTCGGGGGGAGTTGAGCAGTTCTTC.

The genes are TRBV24-1 and TRBJ2-1; 14 bases align to TRBD2. V shed 4 bases and J 7 bases; nucleotides not matched to a gene: 8. The CDR3 length is 17 residues. The germline V gene has CDR1 KGHDR and CDR2 SFDVKD. CDR3 sequence: CATSDSGLAGERNEQFF. The CDR3 nucleotides read TGTGCCACCAGTGACTCGGGACTAGCGGGAGAAAGGAATGAGCAGTTCTTC.

V gene TRBV7-2 combines with J gene TRBJ2-3, with D possibly matching TRBD1 (7 bases). V lost 5 bases, J lost 6 bases, and 18 bases lay in between. Per the germline V gene, CDR1 is SGHTA and CDR2 is FQGNSA. CDR3 size: 15 residues. Here the CDR3 DNA reads TGTGCCAGCAGCCCTGGACAACCAGGGGGGGATACGCAGTATTTT. Translated, it gives CASSPGQPGGDTQYF.

V gene TRBV19 combines with J gene TRBJ1-5; a possible D gene is TRBD1 (5 bases). V was shortened by 1 base and J by 4 bases, with 11 bases between the two germline ends. CDR1 LNHDA and CDR2 SQIVND come from the germline V gene (reference sequence). The CDR3 totals 15 residues. The CDR3 DNA reads TGTGCCAGTAGTATAGTGGGCAGGGTGAATCAGCCCCAGCATTTT. Its translation: CASSIVGRVNQPQHF.

The chain uses TRBV5-6 and TRBJ2-3, with TRBD2 identical over 10 bases. Germline-derived CDR1 and CDR2 are SGHDT and YYEEEE. V shed 4 bases and J 5 bases; nucleotides not matched to a gene: 13. This CDR3 comprises 17 residues. CDR3 region: CASSVPSGRAWGDTQYF. DNA of the CDR3: TGTGCCAGCAGCGTACCAAGCGGGAGGGCTTGGGGAGATACGCAGTATTTT.

The chain uses TRBV5-6 and TRBJ1-1; D call uncertain. Germline CDR1 and CDR2: SGHDT and YYEEEE. Between the trimmed V and J ends, which lost 3 bases and 5 bases, there was a span of 20 bases. The CDR3 runs 16 residues. The CDR3 DNA reads TGTGCCAGCAGCTACCCGGGAAGGCCGGCGGAGACTGAAGCTTTCTTT. This codes for CASSYPGRPAETEAFF.

The chain joins TRBV29-1 to TRBJ2-1, with TRBD2 identical over 7 bases. The CDR3 covers 14 residues. V dropped 4 bases and J dropped 8; count of bases not matched to a gene: 11. Germline CDR1 reads SQVTM; CDR2 reads ANQGSEA. The CDR3 loop reads CSVVLRGSGHEQFF. DNA for the CDR3: TGCAGCGTTGTCCTTCGCGGGAGTGGCCATGAGCAGTTCTTC.

The V gene is TRBV7-2, the J gene TRBJ2-5; 11 bases are shared with TRBD2. The V gene's germline CDR1 is SGHTA and CDR2 FQGNSA. The CDR3 is made up of 15 amino acids. J was trimmed by 1 base and V by 3 bases; bases with no gene match: 1. The CDR3 DNA is TGTGCCAGCAGCTTGACTAGCGGGGCCCAAGAGACCCAGTACTTC. It encodes CASSLTSGAQETQYF.

In this sample, this clone turned up once. J is TRBJ1-2 and V is TRBV28, with D unresolved. CDR1 and CDR2 from the germline V gene are MDHEN and SYDVKM. Trimming pared 8 bases from V and 4 bases from J, leaving 8 bases between. CDR3 size: 11 residues. The CDR3 is CASGLAYGYTF. The CDR3 nucleotides are TGTGCCAGCGGGCTGGCCTATGGCTACACCTTC.

V gene TRBV5-6 combines with J gene TRBJ2-7, with 14 bases that match TRBD2. The CDR3 runs to 15 residues. V was clipped by 4 bases and J by 6 bases; unmatched bases: 6. CDR1 is SGHDT and CDR2 is YYEEEE in the germline V gene. CDR3 coding DNA: TGTGCCAGCAGCGCCCCGGGACTAGCGGGAGCCGAGCAGTACTTC. Translated, it gives CASSAPGLAGAEQYF.

This chain uses TRBV2 with TRBJ2-1, with a possible D match to TRBD2 (5 bases). CDR3 length: 13 residues. V was cut by 2 bases and J by 4 bases, with 6 bases left in between. Germline loops: CDR1 SNHLY, CDR2 FYNNEI. CDR3 DNA sequence: TGTGCCAGCAGTGAACGGGGTTACAATGAGCAGTTCTTC. Translating gives CASSERGYNEQFF. Complete variable domain (other parts from reference TRBV2 and TRBJ2-1): EPEVTQTPSHQVTQMGQEVILRCVPISNHLYFYWYRQILGQKVEFLVSFYNNEISEKSEIFDDQFSVERPDGSNFTLKIRSTKLEDSAMYFCASSERGYNEQFFGPGTRLTVL.

This rearrangement joins TRBV4-2 to TRBJ2-3, with 8 bases lining up with TRBD2. CDR3 size: 19 residues. J lost 2 bases, V lost 1 base, and 14 bases had no gene match. Germline V gene lookup returns CDR1 LGHNA and CDR2 YNFKEQ. The CDR3 nucleotides read TGTGCCAGCAGCCAAGCCCTGGGGCCCGGTAGCGGGATCACAGATACGCAGTATTTT. Residues: CASSQALGPGSGITDTQYF.

V and J are TRBV6-2 or TRBV6-3 and TRBJ2-1; 9 bases align to TRBD2. The CDR3 has 16 residues. The germline CDR1 and CDR2 sequences are MNHEY and SVGEGT. Unmatched junction bases numbered 16, after V lost 7 bases and J lost 9 bases. The CDR3 loop is CASTPTIAGERVEQFF. The CDR3 DNA sequence: TGTGCCAGCACCCCAACAATAGCGGGAGAACGAGTTGAGCAGTTCTTC.

V gene TRBV7-8 combines with J gene TRBJ2-2; the match to TRBD2 covers 14 bases. CDR1 SGHVS and CDR2 FQNEAQ come from the germline V gene. V was pared by 7 bases and J by 4 bases, with 8 bases of the junction left unmatched. This CDR3 spans 17 amino acids. CDR3 region: CASTPRGLAGVTGELFF. The CDR3 DNA reads as TGTGCCAGCACCCCAAGGGGACTAGCGGGAGTCACCGGGGAGCTGTTTTTT.

This rearrangement joins TRBV6-4 to TRBJ2-1, with TRBD2 identical over 8 bases. V shed 6 bases, J shed 9 bases, and the junction held 13 bases outside the gene matches. Looked up from germline, CDR1 is MRHNA and CDR2 is SNTAGT. This CDR3 is built from 15 residues. The DNA of the CDR3 is TGTGCCAGCAGCCGTCGGGGGGGCGACTTGGCTGAGCAGTTCTTC. Its protein is CASSRRGGDLAEQFF.

The J gene is TRBJ2-3, the V gene TRBV29-1; no clear D gene. Germline lookup yields CDR1 SQVTM and CDR2 ANQGSEA. CDR3 length: 13 amino acids. V shed 4 bases and J shed 1 base, with 9 bases lying between them. CDR3 DNA sequence: TGCAGCGTTGGTTCTCTCCGCACAGATACGCAGTATTTT. Translating gives CSVGSLRTDTQYF.

As DNA, the CDR3 is TGTGCCAGTGGGGACAGGGACCAGCCCCAGCATTTT. Translation: CASGDRDQPQHF. The chain uses TRBV6-5 and TRBJ1-5; 9 bases align to TRBD1. Losses at the gene ends were 9 bases for V and 7 bases for J; bases not matched to a gene: 4. Germline CDR1 reads MNHEY; CDR2 reads SVGAGI. The CDR3 has 12 residues.

The rearrangement uses TRBV4-3 and TRBJ1-5, with D possibly being TRBD1 (5 bases). From germline, CDR1 is LGHNA and CDR2 YSLEER. This CDR3 is 14 amino acids long. The V end lost 0 bases, the J end lost 6 bases, and 9 bases lay between the germline ends. The CDR3 region has the DNA TGCGCCAGCAGCCAAGATGCCCAGGGTCAGCCCCAGCATTTT. Its protein is CASSQDAQGQPQHF.

The rearrangement uses TRBV12-5 and TRBJ1-2; 10 nucleotides agree with TRBD1. Trimming cost V 1 base and J 6 bases; bases outside gene matches: 5. The CDR3 runs 15 residues. The V gene's germline CDR1 is LGHNT and CDR2 FRNRAP. Here the CDR3 DNA reads TGTGCTAGTGGTTTGGGGGGACAGGGGATCAATGGCTACACCTTC. Amino acid sequence: CASGLGGQGINGYTF.

The chain couples TRBV10-1 to TRBJ1-1; possible D gene TRBD1, 5 bases. Germline values: CDR1 WNHNN, CDR2 SYGVQD (reference sequence). The CDR3 is 15 amino acids. Trimming removed 11 bases at V and 5 bases at J, with 24 bases between. CDR3 in DNA: TGCGCCGTACCAGCCGGGCAGGGTGTATGGACTGAAGCTTTCTTT. Protein: CAVPAGQGVWTEAFF.

This chain connects TRBV14 to TRBJ2-1; 11 nucleotides agree with TRBD2. V trimming: 0 bases; J trimming: 7 bases; junction bases outside the gene matches: 8. Per the germline V gene, CDR1 is SGHDN and CDR2 is FVKESK. The CDR3 contains 17 residues. CDR3: CASSQEVPSGRRNEQFF. The CDR3 DNA reads as TGTGCCAGCAGCCAAGAAGTTCCTAGCGGGAGGAGGAATGAGCAGTTCTTC.

This clone was counted once. CDR3 residues: CATSRVAGDLTDEQFF. CDR3 sequence (DNA): TGTGCCACCAGCAGAGTAGCGGGAGATCTTACCGATGAGCAGTTCTTC. This chain joins TRBV15 and TRBJ2-1, with 9 bases lining up with TRBD2. This CDR3 is 16 amino acids long. Germline assignment: CDR1 LNHNV and CDR2 YYDKDF (reference sequence). The V segment lost 1 base and the J segment 8 bases; nucleotides outside the gene matches: 9.

This clone was counted only a few times. The rearrangement links TRBV28 to TRBJ1-3; 7 bases match TRBD1. Per germline, CDR1 MDHEN and CDR2 SYDVKM. This CDR3 is 15 amino acids long. Germline trimming cut 3 bases from V and 8 bases from J; bases unmatched to any gene: 10. The CDR3 sequence: CASSFWTGRSDTIYF. The CDR3 DNA follows: TGTGCCAGCAGTTTCTGGACAGGACGGTCGGACACCATATATTTT.

The chain has TRBV24-1 and TRBJ2-7, with TRBD2 matching 11 bases. J gave up 2 bases and V 7 bases, and 21 bases lay outside the gene matches. CDR1 and CDR2 from the germline V gene are KGHDR and SFDVKD. The CDR3 spans 20 residues. CDR3 loop: CATRSREFKSTSGVTYEQYF. The CDR3 bases are TGTGCCACCAGATCTCGGGAATTTAAATCGACTAGCGGGGTGACCTACGAGCAGTACTTC.

This chain uses TRBV6-5 with TRBJ2-6; TRBD2 might be the D (7 bases). The CDR3 loop spans 15 amino acids. V lost 6 bases, J lost 5 bases, and 14 bases lay in between. The germline gives CDR1 MNHEY, CDR2 SVGAGI. CDR3 nucleotide sequence: TGTGCCAGCAGGCGAGAGGGGGGGCGGGCCAACGTCCTGACTTTC. Protein sequence: CASRREGGRANVLTF.